This T cell receptor beta chain was recorded in a study of early T cells in non-severe SARS-CoV-2 infection. Study-wide background: Chains were unpaired, as sequencing was done on bulk RNA from unsorted whole blood. Study-wide points: Anti-spike CD8 responses were favored in VDJdb matching, and private and CD4 specificities were missed.

This clonotype was picked up a small number of times. What it binds is not known. The DNA is omitted, as the CDR3 cannot be located on it reliably, and the CDR3 follows TCRdb's listing. From its first to its last residue, the CDR3 has 13 amino acids. Researchers tagged individual cDNA molecules with unique molecular identifiers. One entry per CDR3 protein results from TCRdb running MiXCR on the 5' RACE reads. The data hold roughly 100,000 distinct CDR3 sequences, with around 13% observed a single time. The specimen sequenced was whole blood. The chain couples TRBV12-3 or TRBV12-4 to TRBJ2-5. The origin of this receptor is an adult who was a healthcare worker with PCR-confirmed SARS-CoV-2 infection or an uninfected control (not recorded which). Here the CDR3 reads CASSFLETETQYF.